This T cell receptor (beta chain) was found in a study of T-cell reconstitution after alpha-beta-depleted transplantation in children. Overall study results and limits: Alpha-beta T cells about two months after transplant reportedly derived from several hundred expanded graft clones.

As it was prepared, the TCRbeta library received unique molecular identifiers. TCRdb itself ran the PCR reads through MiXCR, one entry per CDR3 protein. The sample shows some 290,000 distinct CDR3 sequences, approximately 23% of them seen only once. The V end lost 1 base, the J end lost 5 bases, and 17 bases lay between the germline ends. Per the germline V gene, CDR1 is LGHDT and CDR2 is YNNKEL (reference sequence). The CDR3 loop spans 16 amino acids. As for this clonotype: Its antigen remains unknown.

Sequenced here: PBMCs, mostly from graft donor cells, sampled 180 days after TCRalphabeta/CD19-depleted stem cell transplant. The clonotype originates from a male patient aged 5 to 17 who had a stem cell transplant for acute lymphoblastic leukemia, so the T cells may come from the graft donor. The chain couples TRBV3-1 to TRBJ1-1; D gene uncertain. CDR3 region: CASSQGSRILLTEAFF. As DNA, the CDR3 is TGTGCCAGCAGCCAAGGGAGCAGGATCTTGTTGACTGAAGCTTTCTTT.